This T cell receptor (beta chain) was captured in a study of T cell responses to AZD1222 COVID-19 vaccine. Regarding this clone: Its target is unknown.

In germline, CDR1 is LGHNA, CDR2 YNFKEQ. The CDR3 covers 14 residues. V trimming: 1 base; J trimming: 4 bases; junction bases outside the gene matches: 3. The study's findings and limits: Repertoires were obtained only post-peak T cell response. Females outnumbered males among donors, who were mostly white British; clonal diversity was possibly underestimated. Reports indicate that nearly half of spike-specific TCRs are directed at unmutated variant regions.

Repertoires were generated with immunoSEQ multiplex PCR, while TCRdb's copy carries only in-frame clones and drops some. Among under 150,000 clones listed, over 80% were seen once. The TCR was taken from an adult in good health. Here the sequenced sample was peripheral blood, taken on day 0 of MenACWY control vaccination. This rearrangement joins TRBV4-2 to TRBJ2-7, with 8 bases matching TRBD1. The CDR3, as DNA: TGTGCCAGCAGCCAAGGGACAGGGATGTACGAGCAGTACTTC. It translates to CASSQGTGMYEQYF.